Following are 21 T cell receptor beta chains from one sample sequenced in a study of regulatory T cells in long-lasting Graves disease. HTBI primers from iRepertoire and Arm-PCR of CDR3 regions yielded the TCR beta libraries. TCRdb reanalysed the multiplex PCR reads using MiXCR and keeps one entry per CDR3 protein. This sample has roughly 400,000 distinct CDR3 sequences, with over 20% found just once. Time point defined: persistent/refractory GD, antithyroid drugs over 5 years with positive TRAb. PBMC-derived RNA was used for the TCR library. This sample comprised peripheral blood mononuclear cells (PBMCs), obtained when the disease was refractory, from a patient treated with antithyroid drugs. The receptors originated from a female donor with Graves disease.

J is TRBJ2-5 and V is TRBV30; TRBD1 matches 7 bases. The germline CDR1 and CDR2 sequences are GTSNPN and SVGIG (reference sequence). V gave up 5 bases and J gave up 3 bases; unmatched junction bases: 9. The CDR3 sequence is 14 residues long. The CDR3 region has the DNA TGTGCCTGGGCCCGGGACAGAGGGAAAGAGACCCAGTACTTC. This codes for CAWARDRGKETQYF.

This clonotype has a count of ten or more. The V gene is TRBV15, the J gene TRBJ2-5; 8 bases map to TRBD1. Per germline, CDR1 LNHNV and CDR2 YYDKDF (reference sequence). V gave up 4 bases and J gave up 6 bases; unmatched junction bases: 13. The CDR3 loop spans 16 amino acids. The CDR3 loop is CATSTNRGQDRQTQYF. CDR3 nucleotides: TGTGCCACCAGCACAAACAGGGGACAGGATCGACAGACCCAGTACTTC.

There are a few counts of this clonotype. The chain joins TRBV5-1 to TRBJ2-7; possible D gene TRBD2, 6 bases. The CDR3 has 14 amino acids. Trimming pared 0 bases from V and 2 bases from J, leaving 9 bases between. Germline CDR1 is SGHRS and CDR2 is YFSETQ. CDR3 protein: CASSLGGDPYEQYF. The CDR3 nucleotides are TGCGCCAGCAGCTTGGGGGGGGACCCCTACGAGCAGTACTTC.

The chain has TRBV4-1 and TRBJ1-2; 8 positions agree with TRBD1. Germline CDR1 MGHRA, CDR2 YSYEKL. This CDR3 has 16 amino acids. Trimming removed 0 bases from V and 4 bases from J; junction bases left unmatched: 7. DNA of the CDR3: TGCGCCAGCAGCCAAGAGGACAGGGTGGTAGGCTATGGCTACACCTTC. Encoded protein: CASSQEDRVVGYGYTF.

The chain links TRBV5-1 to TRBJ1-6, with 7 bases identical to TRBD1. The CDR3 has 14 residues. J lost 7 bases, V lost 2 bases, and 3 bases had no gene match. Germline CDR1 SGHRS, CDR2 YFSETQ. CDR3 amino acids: CASSLNRGNSPLHF. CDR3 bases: TGCGCCAGCAGCTTAAACAGGGGAAATTCACCCCTCCACTTT.

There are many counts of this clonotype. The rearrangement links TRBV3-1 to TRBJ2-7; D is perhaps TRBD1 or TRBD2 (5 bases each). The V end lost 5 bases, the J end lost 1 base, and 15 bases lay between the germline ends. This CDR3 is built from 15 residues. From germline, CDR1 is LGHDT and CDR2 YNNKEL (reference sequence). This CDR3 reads CASSLGRTISYEQYF. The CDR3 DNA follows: TGTGCCAGCAGCTTGGGACGAACTATATCCTACGAGCAGTACTTC.

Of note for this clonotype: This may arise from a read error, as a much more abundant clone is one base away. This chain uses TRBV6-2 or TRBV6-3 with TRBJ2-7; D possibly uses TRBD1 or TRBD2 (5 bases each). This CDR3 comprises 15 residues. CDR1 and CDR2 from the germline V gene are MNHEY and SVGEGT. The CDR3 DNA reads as TGTGCCAGCAGTTACGGGACGCTTAAGTCCTACGAGCGGTACTTC. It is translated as CASSYGTLKSYERYF.

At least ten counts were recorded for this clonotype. The chain's CDR3 is CASSSSGAGIENIQYF. As DNA, the CDR3 is TGTGCCAGCAGCTCCTCAGGAGCGGGAATAGAAAACATTCAGTACTTC. The J gene is TRBJ2-4, the V gene TRBV7-2; 7 nucleotides agree with TRBD2. Germline V lookup: CDR1 SGHTA, CDR2 FQGNSA. This CDR3 has 16 amino acids. The V segment lost 4 bases and the J segment 5 bases; nucleotides outside the gene matches: 11.

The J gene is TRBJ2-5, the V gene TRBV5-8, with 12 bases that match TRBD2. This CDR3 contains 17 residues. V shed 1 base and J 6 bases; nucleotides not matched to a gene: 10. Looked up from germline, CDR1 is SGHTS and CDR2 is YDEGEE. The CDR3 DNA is TGTGCCAGCAGCTTGCCCCTAGCGGGAGGGCCGGGAAAGACCCAGTACTTC. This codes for CASSLPLAGGPGKTQYF.

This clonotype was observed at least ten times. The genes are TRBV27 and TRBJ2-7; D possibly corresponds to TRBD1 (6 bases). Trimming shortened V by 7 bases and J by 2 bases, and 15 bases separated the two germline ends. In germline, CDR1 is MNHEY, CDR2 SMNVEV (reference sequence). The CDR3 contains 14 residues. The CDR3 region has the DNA TGTGCCAGCAAGAAACAGGGTTATACCTACGAGCAGTACTTC. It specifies CASKKQGYTYEQYF.

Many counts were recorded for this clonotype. The chain's CDR3 is CASSQDIGTGDHEQFF. CDR3 sequence (DNA): TGTGCCAGCAGCCAAGATATAGGGACAGGGGATCATGAGCAGTTCTTC. V gene TRBV3-1 combines with J gene TRBJ2-1; 10 bases fit TRBD1. The junction had 7 bases not matched to a gene; V was cut back by 0 bases and J by 8 bases. The CDR3 covers 16 residues. Germline assignment: CDR1 LGHDT and CDR2 YNNKEL (reference sequence).

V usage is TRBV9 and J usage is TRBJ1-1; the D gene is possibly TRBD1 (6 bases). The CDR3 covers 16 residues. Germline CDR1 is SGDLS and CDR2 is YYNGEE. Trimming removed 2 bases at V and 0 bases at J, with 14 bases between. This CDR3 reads CASSVYLGQLNTEAFF. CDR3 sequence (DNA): TGTGCCAGCAGCGTCTACCTCGGACAGTTGAACACTGAAGCTTTCTTT.

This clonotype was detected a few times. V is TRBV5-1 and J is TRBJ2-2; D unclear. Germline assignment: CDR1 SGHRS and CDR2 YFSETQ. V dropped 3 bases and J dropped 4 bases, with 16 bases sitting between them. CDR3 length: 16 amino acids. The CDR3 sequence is CASSSTPKSATGELFF. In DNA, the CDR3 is TGCGCCAGCAGCTCGACCCCTAAATCGGCCACCGGGGAGCTGTTTTTT. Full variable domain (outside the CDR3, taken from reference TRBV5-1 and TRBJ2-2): KAGVTQTPRYLIKTRGQQVTLSCSPISGHRSVSWYQQTPGQGLQFLFEYFSETQRNKGNFPGRFSGRQFSNSRSEMNVSTLELGDSALYLCASSSTPKSATGELFFGEGSRLTVL.

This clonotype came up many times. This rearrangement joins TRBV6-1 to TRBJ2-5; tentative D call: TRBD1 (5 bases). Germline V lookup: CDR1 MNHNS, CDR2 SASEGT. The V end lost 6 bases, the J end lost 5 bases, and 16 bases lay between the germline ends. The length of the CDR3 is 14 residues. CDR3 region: CASRLSGPRETQYF. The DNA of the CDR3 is TGTGCCAGCAGGTTATCAGGGCCGAGGGAGACCCAGTACTTC.

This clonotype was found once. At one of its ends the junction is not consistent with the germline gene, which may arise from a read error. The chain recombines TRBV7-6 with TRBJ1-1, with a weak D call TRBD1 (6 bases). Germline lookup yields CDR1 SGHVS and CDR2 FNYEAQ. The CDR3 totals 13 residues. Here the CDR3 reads CASSLGGNAEAFF. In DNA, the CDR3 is TGTGCCAGCAGCCTAGGGGGGAACGCTGAAGCTTTCTTT.

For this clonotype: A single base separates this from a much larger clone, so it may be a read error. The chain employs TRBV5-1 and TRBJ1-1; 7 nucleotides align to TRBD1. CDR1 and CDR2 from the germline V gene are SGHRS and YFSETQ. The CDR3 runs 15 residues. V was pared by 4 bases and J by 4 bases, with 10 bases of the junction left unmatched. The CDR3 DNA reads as TGCGCCAGCAGCCCCTTTACAGGGGTGGGCACTGAAGCTTTCTTT. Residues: CASSPFTGVGTEAFF.

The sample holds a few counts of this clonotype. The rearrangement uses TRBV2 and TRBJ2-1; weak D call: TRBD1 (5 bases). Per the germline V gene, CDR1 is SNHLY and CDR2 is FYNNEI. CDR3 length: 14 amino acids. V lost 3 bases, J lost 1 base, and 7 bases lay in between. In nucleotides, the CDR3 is TGTGCCAGCAGTGATCCAGGGTCCTACAATGAGCAGTTCTTC. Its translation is CASSDPGSYNEQFF.

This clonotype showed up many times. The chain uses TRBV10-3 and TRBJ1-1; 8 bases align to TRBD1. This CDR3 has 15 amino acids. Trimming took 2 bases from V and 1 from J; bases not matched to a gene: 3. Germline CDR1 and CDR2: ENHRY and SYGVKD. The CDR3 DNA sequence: TGTGCCATCAGTGAGCCAGGACAGGGGAACACTGAAGCTTTCTTT. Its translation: CAISEPGQGNTEAFF.

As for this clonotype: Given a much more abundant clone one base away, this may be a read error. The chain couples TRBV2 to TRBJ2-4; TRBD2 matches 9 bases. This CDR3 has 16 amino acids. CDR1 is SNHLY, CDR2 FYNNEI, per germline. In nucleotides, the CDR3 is TGTGCCAGCAGTGCAGAGGCTAGCGGGGCCTACAATGAGCAGCTCTTC. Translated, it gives CASSAEASGAYNEQLF.

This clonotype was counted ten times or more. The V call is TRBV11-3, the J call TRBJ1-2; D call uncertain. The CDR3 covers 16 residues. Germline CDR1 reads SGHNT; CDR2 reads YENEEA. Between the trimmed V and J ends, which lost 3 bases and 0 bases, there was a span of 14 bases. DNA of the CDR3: TGTGCCAGCAGCTTTTGGGCAGGCCCGACTAACTATGGCTACACCTTC. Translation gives CASSFWAGPTNYGYTF. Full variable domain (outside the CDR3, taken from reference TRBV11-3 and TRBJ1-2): EAGVVQSPRYKIIEKKQPVAFWCNPISGHNTLYWYLQNLGQGPELLIRYENEEAVDDSQLPKDRFSAERLKGVDSTLKIQPAELGDSAVYLCASSFWAGPTNYGYTFGSGTRLTVV.

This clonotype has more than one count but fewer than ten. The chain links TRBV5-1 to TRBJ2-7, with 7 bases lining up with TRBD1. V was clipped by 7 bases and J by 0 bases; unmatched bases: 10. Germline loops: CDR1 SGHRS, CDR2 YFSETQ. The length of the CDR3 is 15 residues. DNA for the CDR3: TGCGCCAGCGGACGACAGGGAGCTAGCTCCTACGAGCAGTACTTC. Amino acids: CASGRQGASSYEQYF.